Below are 8 T cell receptor beta chains sequenced from a single sample in a study of blood T cell repertoires in COVID-19. The assay was immunoSEQ multiplex PCR, and TCRdb's table has in-frame clones only and misses some. The sample shows approximately 120,000 clones, roughly four fifths of them seen only once. Sequencing used peripheral blood. The receptors originated from a human donor in a cohort sampled during active COVID-19.

The V gene is TRBV19, the J gene TRBJ1-2; tentatively, D is TRBD1 (5 bases). Trimming cost V 9 bases and J 2 bases, with 22 bases left between them. CDR1 and CDR2 (germline): LNHDA, SQIVND (reference sequence). The CDR3 sequence is 16 residues long. The CDR3 bases are TGTGCCAGCAATCCGGGTCCGGGACTGAAAAACTATGGCTACACCTTC. Translating it yields CASNPGPGLKNYGYTF.

J is TRBJ2-5 and V is TRBV3-1 (or the pseudogene TRBV3-2), with 7 bases that match TRBD2. Germline CDR1 LGHDT, CDR2 YNNKEL (reference sequence). Germline trimming cut 4 bases from V and 8 bases from J; bases unmatched to any gene: 13. This CDR3 comprises 15 residues. CDR3 nucleotides: TGTGCCAGCAGCCCCCTGGCGGGGACTACCGATACCCAGTACTTC. Protein sequence: CASSPLAGTTDTQYF.

The chain uses TRBV30 and TRBJ2-1, with 9 bases aligning to TRBD1. V was pared by 1 base and J by 3 bases, with 4 bases of the junction left unmatched. There are 15 residues in the CDR3. Germline CDR1 reads GTSNPN; CDR2 reads SVGIG (reference sequence). The CDR3 bases are TGTGCCTGGAGTGGGACAGGGGCAGGCTACAATGAGCAGTTCTTC. Amino acids: CAWSGTGAGYNEQFF.

The chain is built from TRBV10-3 and TRBJ1-4; 7 bases agree with TRBD1. Germline V gives CDR1 ENHRY, CDR2 SYGVKD. J lost 8 bases, V lost 8 bases, and 8 bases had no gene match. CDR3 length: 13 residues. The CDR3 DNA sequence: TGTGCCATCTCGGGTGACAGGGACGAAAAACTGTTTTTT. Its translation is CAISGDRDEKLFF.

The chain links TRBV12-3 or TRBV12-4 to TRBJ2-3; D uncertain. The CDR3 covers 13 residues. Trimming stripped 6 bases from V and 0 bases from J, with 7 bases between. This chain's CDR3 is CASRFSSTDTQYF. Written as DNA, the CDR3 is TGTGCCAGCAGATTCAGTAGCACAGATACGCAGTATTTT.

This clone was counted once. The gene calls are TRBV30 and TRBJ1-6; D is undetermined. Trimming took off 3 bases at V and 0 bases at J, with 15 bases between the two ends. The CDR3 sequence is 17 residues long. Germline-derived CDR1 and CDR2 are GTSNPN and SVGIG (reference sequence). CDR3 in DNA: TGTGCCTGGAGGTGGCGGATACATAGCTCCTATAATTCACCCCTCCACTTT. Its translation: CAWRWRIHSSYNSPLHF.

Worth noting for this clone: The same CDR3 arises from other DNA sequences in this sample as well. The rearrangement links TRBV6-5 to TRBJ1-2, with 10 bases lining up with TRBD1. This CDR3 spans 14 amino acids. Trimming removed 5 bases from V and 1 base from J; junction bases left unmatched: 1. The germline V gene has CDR1 MNHEY and CDR2 SVGAGI. CDR3: CASSRDRGNYGYTF. The CDR3 DNA reads TGTGCCAGCAGTCGGGACAGGGGTAACTATGGCTACACCTTC.

This rearrangement joins TRBV4-1 to TRBJ2-7; weak D call: TRBD2 (6 bases). Trimming removed 4 bases at V and 7 bases at J, with 11 bases between. This CDR3 contains 12 residues. Per germline, CDR1 MGHRA and CDR2 YSYEKL. The CDR3 DNA sequence: TGCGCCAGCAGCCCCTTTGGGGGGGAGCAGTACTTC. This encodes CASSPFGGEQYF.